These T cell receptor beta chains were read from a single sample in a study of CD4 T cells in relation to SARS-CoV-2 and coronaviruses. Antigens for these TCRs are unknown. Assay used: immunoSEQ multiplex PCR; TCRdb lists only in-frame clones, some missing. Among about 30,000 clones listed, 60% to 80% were seen once. The source material was CD4+ T cells from PBMCs, cultured in vitro. These TCRs come from a human donor in good health. The CDR3 runs from the conserved cysteine through the conserved F or W.

j_call,v_call,cdr3_aa
TRBJ1-2,TRBV3-1/TRBV3-2,CASSQDDVPKRGYTF
TRBJ1-2,TRBV5-4,CASSLGEGVGYGYTF
TRBJ2-3,TRBV6-1,CASSDTSLAGGPADTQYF
TRBJ2-2,TRBV5-4,CASSLTPTGELFF
TRBJ1-4,TRBV21-1,CASCTRQRDRGTTNEKLFF
TRBJ2-7,TRBV7-2,CASSLSVTTLSYEQYF
TRBJ2-1,TRBV28,CASSLRGLAGVREQFF
TRBJ1-3,TRBV11-2,CASRPTGRGNTIYF
TRBJ1-1,TRBV4-3,CASSQEASTEAFF
TRBJ1-1,TRBV27,CASSLAGALMNTEAFF
TRBJ2-1,TRBV9,CASSVASPQRVQGYNEQFF
TRBJ2-5,TRBV21-1,CASSKDVGEGKETQYF
TRBJ2-1,TRBV2,CASTKEGLAAYNEQFF
TRBJ2-7,TRBV15,CAISPDRGLTGQNEQYF
TRBJ2-7,TRBV3-1/TRBV3-2,CASSPGTSGRNEQYF
TRBJ2-3,TRBV5-1,CASSLEASGSSDTQYF
TRBJ1-6,TRBV7-9,CASSLVGATFPLHF
TRBJ2-3,TRBV18,CASSPRPDTQYF
TRBJ1-4,TRBV3-1/TRBV3-2,CASSGTGGEKLFF
TRBJ1-5,TRBV19,CASSISHTQPQHF
TRBJ1-1,TRBV4-1,CASSRSGQGDTEAFF
TRBJ2-3,TRBV10-3,CAISGQGSRNTQYF
TRBJ2-1,TRBV3-1/TRBV3-2,CASSHRGGRERNEQFF
TRBJ2-4,TRBV7-2,CASSLVSGKNIQYF
TRBJ1-2,TRBV18,CASSPNGESFYGYTF
TRBJ1-1,TRBV7-9,CASSSGSLNTEAFF
TRBJ1-5,TRBV6-5,CASSSNSVNQPQHF
TRBJ2-1,TRBV6-5,CASSYLSGINEQFF
TRBJ2-7,TRBV19,CASTLRDRPYEQYF
TRBJ1-2,TRBV2,CASRPGQGLGYTF
TRBJ2-7,TRBV11-3,CASSLEAGPTYEQYF
TRBJ2-3,TRBV24-1,CATSDSGTSTDTQYF
TRBJ1-6,TRBV10-2,CASSERTSPLHF
TRBJ1-1,TRBV6-1,CASSELAGITEAFF
TRBJ2-7,TRBV6-5,CATESTAPGSYEQYF
TRBJ2-1,TRBV7-9,CASQRDAQAGEQFF
TRBJ1-4,TRBV29-1,CSAGDGGVGNEKLFF
TRBJ1-6,TRBV4-2,CASSPQNSPLHF
TRBJ1-5,TRBV30,CAWSVQGASNQPQHF
TRBJ2-1,TRBV9,CASSVGPADEQFF
TRBJ1-2,TRBV6-2/TRBV6-3,CASSLGLYGYTF
TRBJ2-5,TRBV18,CASSPDSQETQYF
TRBJ2-3,TRBV4-3,CASSQALHGSGGGDTQYF
TRBJ2-2,TRBV3-1/TRBV3-2,CASLAGFANTGELFF
TRBJ2-7,TRBV2,CASSERRGGRAEQYF
TRBJ2-3,TRBV19,CASSQTGVLDTQYF
TRBJ2-6,TRBV6-4,CASRASGANVLTF
TRBJ2-3,TRBV11-1,CASSLAASGGPDTQYF
TRBJ1-1,TRBV7-2,CASSWVLKNTEAFF
TRBJ2-7,TRBV5-1,CASSFGGPYEQYF
TRBJ2-1,TRBV3-1/TRBV3-2,CASSQSGGGNNEQFF
TRBJ1-2,TRBV6-2/TRBV6-3,CASSDPGLPDGYTF
TRBJ1-6,TRBV4-3,CASRPGQGNSPLHF
TRBJ1-1,TRBV4-3,CASSQTARVWSEAFF
TRBJ1-2,TRBV6-5,CASSTLGTGYDYTF
TRBJ1-1,TRBV29-1,CSVEWGLLNTEAFF
TRBJ2-3,TRBV25-1,CASSDPSTSGTDTQYF
TRBJ2-7,TRBV11-2,CASSLGLDPLGLSSYEQYF
TRBJ2-5,TRBV7-9,CASSYPDGGGETQYF
TRBJ1-5,TRBV6-2/TRBV6-3,CASSRGLNQPQHF